This T cell receptor beta chain was profiled in a study of blood T cell repertoires in COVID-19. Study overall: COVID-19 samples collected from the United States, Italy and Spain covered acute and convalescent phases. Sources were T cells, B-cell-depleted T cells, or PBMCs; the material itself was cDNA or gDNA.

Original handling: The authors estimated nucleated cell counts from reference gene primer amplification. TCRdb keeps only in-frame clones here, not all; method: immunoSEQ multiplex PCR. D and trimming come from the DNA, and the V and J calls and clone size come from that table. The sample gives 310,000 or so clones, around 83% of which show up once; around 1.2% is in the top ten. V was shortened by 0 bases and J by 8 bases, with 11 bases between the two germline ends. The CDR3 contains 14 residues. Germline loops: CDR1 SGHTS, CDR2 YDEGEE. V and J are TRBV5-8 and TRBJ1-4, with D unresolved. Source material: peripheral blood. The receptor was derived from a woman aged 50 to 60 with acute or convalescent COVID-19. CDR3 nucleotides: TGTGCCAGCAGCTTGGGAACGGGAGACGAAAAACTGTTTTTT. Its protein product is CASSLGTGDEKLFF. Looking up the rest from reference TRBV5-8 and TRBJ1-4 gives the full variable domain: EAGVTQSPTHLIKTRGQQATLRCSPISGHTSVYWYQQALGLGLQFLLWYDEGEERNRGNFPPRFSGRQFPNYSSELNVNALELEDSALYLCASSLGTGDEKLFFGSGTQLSVL.